This T cell receptor (beta chain) is drawn from a study of shared clonotypes between healthy human individuals. Broader study findings: Relative to clonotypes present in all four donors, those not shared had lower generation probabilities. Among the subsets, naive ones generally showed larger estimated richness than memory ones.

On this clone: The antigen is not known.

The CDR3 sequence is 13 residues long. The ends lost 5 bases at V and 8 bases at J; junction bases unmatched: 6. The germline CDR1 and CDR2 sequences are MNHEY and SMNVEV (reference sequence). Method: immunoSEQ multiplex PCR; TCRdb's copy keeps in-frame clones and lacks some. The sample includes around 2.1 million clones, 85% to 95% seen only once; the top ten take around 1.7%. Naive CD8 cells lacked CD45RO, underwent positive selection for CCR7 and left out terminally differentiated effector memory CD45RA+ cells. The sequencing input was naive CD8+ T cells from PBMCs. The sequence was obtained from a man between 18 and 29 years old in good health. Some clones in this sample may be carry-over from other donors' samples. The V gene is TRBV27, the J gene TRBJ2-1, with 7 bases matching TRBD2. CDR3 region: CASSRDYGHEQFF. In DNA form, the CDR3 reads TGTGCCAGCAGTCGGGACTATGGCCATGAGCAGTTCTTC.